The 19 T cell receptor beta chains reported below all come from one sample, sequenced in a study of T cell responses to AZD1222 COVID-19 vaccine. Libraries were prepared by immunoSEQ multiplex PCR; TCRdb keeps only in-frame clonotypes and omits some of them. Of 98,000 or so clones in the sample, approximately 89% were seen once. The sequences come from peripheral blood, collected on day 0 of MenACWY control vaccination. The receptors were gathered from an adult in good health.

V and J are TRBV7-2 and TRBJ1-2; unclear D gene. V was pared by 1 base and J by 4 bases, with 13 bases between. Germline V gene sequence: CDR1 SGHTA, CDR2 FQGNSA. CDR3 size: 15 residues. CDR3 protein: CASSLGAAVSYGYTF. The CDR3, as DNA: TGTGCCAGCAGCTTAGGCGCTGCGGTTAGCTATGGCTACACCTTC.

For the CDR3, the DNA is TGCGCCAGCAGTGAGAACAGGGAAGGGGGCTACACCTTC. This encodes CASSENREGGYTF. The V call is TRBV10-1, the J call TRBJ1-2, with D possibly being TRBD1 (6 bases). Germline V gene sequence: CDR1 WNHNN, CDR2 SYGVQD (reference sequence). This CDR3 region has 13 residues. The V end lost 2 bases, the J end lost 8 bases, and 12 bases lay between the germline ends.

The chain combines TRBV12-3 or TRBV12-4 with TRBJ1-1; D is unclear. V dropped 4 bases and J dropped 3 bases, with 9 bases sitting between them. The CDR3 totals 13 residues. The CDR3 DNA sequence: TGTGCCAGCAGTTGGATGAGGGACACTGAAGCTTTCTTT. This codes for CASSWMRDTEAFF.

The chain joins TRBV5-4 to TRBJ2-7, with 11 nucleotides matching TRBD2. This CDR3 is built from 14 residues. The junction had 0 bases not matched to a gene; V was cut back by 2 bases and J by 2 bases. CDR1 is SGHNT, CDR2 YYREEE, per germline (reference sequence). The CDR3 bases are TGTGCCAGCAGCTTTAGCGGGGGGGCCTACGAGCAGTACTTC. This gives the protein CASSFSGGAYEQYF.

The genes are TRBV28 and TRBJ1-2, with D perhaps matching TRBD1 (6 bases). Germline lookup yields CDR1 MDHEN and CDR2 SYDVKM. V was clipped by 6 bases and J by 2 bases, with 19 bases between them. CDR3 size: 16 residues. The CDR3 sequence is CASRIRTVFENYGYTF. CDR3 bases: TGTGCCAGCAGAATCCGGACAGTCTTTGAGAACTATGGCTACACCTTC.

V is TRBV5-1 and J is TRBJ2-2; 10 bases map to TRBD1. The CDR3 is made up of 16 amino acids. CDR1 and CDR2 from the germline V gene are SGHRS and YFSETQ. Trimming took 4 bases from V and 1 from J; bases not matched to a gene: 4. The DNA of the CDR3 is TGCGCCAGCAGCGCGGACAGGGGGAGGAACACCGGGGAGCTGTTTTTT. Translated: CASSADRGRNTGELFF.

V and J are TRBV6-5 and TRBJ2-3; D might be TRBD2 (6 bases). Trimming left V 7 bases short and J 4 bases short, with 15 bases between. CDR1 and CDR2 from the germline V gene are MNHEY and SVGAGI. CDR3 length: 14 residues. DNA for the CDR3: TGTGCCAGCACAAACACGGGGGAAGCAGATACGCAGTATTTT. It encodes CASTNTGEADTQYF.

This clone has more than one count but fewer than ten. J is TRBJ1-2 and V is TRBV11-3; 11 bases align to TRBD1. The V gene end was trimmed by 5 bases and the J gene end by 8 bases; junction bases not matched to a gene: 4. CDR3 length equals 13 residues. The germline gives CDR1 SGHNT, CDR2 YENEEA. The CDR3 DNA sequence: TGTGCCAGCAGCGCTGGGACAGGGGGAGGCTACACCTTC. Its translation is CASSAGTGGGYTF.

This clone was seen a few times. The chain joins TRBV30 to TRBJ2-2, with TRBD1 as a possible D gene (5 bases). CDR3 length: 13 residues. Germline-derived CDR1 and CDR2 are GTSNPN and SVGIG (reference sequence). V dropped 6 bases and J dropped 4 bases, with 12 bases sitting between them. Written as DNA, the CDR3 is TGTGCCTGCGCGGCAGGGCCCACCGGGGAGCTGTTTTTT. Its protein product is CACAAGPTGELFF.

On this clone: Other DNA sequences in the sample encode the same CDR3. The genes are TRBV6-4 and TRBJ1-1; D is ambiguous. From germline, CDR1 is MRHNA and CDR2 SNTAGT. This CDR3 region has 13 residues. V shed 2 bases and J shed 2 bases, with 6 bases lying between them. The DNA of the CDR3 is TGTGCCAGCAGTGACAGAGATAACACTGAAGCTTTCTTT. Translated, it gives CASSDRDNTEAFF.

J is TRBJ2-2 and V is TRBV5-1; no firm D call. This CDR3 spans 15 amino acids. Germline V lookup: CDR1 SGHRS, CDR2 YFSETQ. With 0 bases removed from V and 1 base from J, the gap between germline ends came to 7 bases. The CDR3 reads CASSLASLNTGELFF. The CDR3 DNA is TGCGCCAGCAGCTTGGCCAGCCTGAACACCGGGGAGCTGTTTTTT.

CDR3 in amino acids: CASSLGYTGDNEQFF. The CDR3 nucleotides read TGTGCCAGCAGCTTAGGTTACACGGGGGACAATGAGCAGTTCTTC. The genes are TRBV7-3 and TRBJ2-1; possible D gene TRBD2, 6 bases. Germline CDR1 SGHTA, CDR2 FQGTGA. V shed 2 bases and J shed 5 bases, with 13 bases lying between them. The CDR3 has 15 residues.

The chain has TRBV5-1 and TRBJ2-3; TRBD1 agrees at 7 bases. The CDR3 contains 15 residues. Germline V gene lookup returns CDR1 SGHRS and CDR2 YFSETQ. Trimming at V came to 4 bases and at J to 0 bases, leaving 5 bases not matched to a gene. CDR3 coding DNA: TGCGCCAGCAGCCTAGGGACAGTTAGCACAGATACGCAGTATTTT. Its translation is CASSLGTVSTDTQYF.

The genes are TRBV5-1 and TRBJ2-3; 8 bases align to TRBD1. The germline gives CDR1 SGHRS, CDR2 YFSETQ. J gave up 3 bases and V 6 bases, and 9 bases lay outside the gene matches. This CDR3 has 15 amino acids. The CDR3 loop reads CASTKGQGPTDTQYF. CDR3 DNA sequence: TGCGCCAGCACCAAAGGACAGGGACCTACAGATACGCAGTATTTT.

This chain connects TRBV5-6 to TRBJ2-7; 12 positions match TRBD2. This CDR3 comprises 17 residues. Trimming cost V 2 bases and J 0 bases; bases outside gene matches: 6. The germline CDR1 and CDR2 sequences are SGHDT and YYEEEE. The CDR3 loop reads CASSFGWTSGASYEQYF. The CDR3 DNA reads TGTGCCAGCAGCTTTGGTTGGACTAGCGGGGCCTCCTACGAGCAGTACTTC.

The chain couples TRBV6-4 to TRBJ2-7; maybe TRBD1 (6 bases). V gave up 0 bases and J gave up 3 bases, with 9 bases separating them. The CDR3 length is 14 residues. Germline V gene sequence: CDR1 MRHNA, CDR2 SNTAGT. CDR3 sequence: CASSDSRTDYEQYF. Written as DNA, the CDR3 is TGTGCCAGCAGTGACTCACGGACAGACTACGAGCAGTACTTC.

This clone was counted once. Here the CDR3 reads CASSPWTSGGTDTQYF. CDR3 DNA: TGTGCCAGCAGCCCATGGACTAGCGGGGGCACAGATACGCAGTATTTT. The chain joins TRBV5-5 to TRBJ2-3; 12 bases line up with TRBD2. Looked up from germline, CDR1 is SGHKS and CDR2 is YYEKEE (reference sequence). This CDR3 contains 16 residues. The V segment lost 4 bases and the J segment 1 base; nucleotides outside the gene matches: 4.

Concerning this clone itself: Other DNA sequences within the sample encode an identical CDR3. The chain links TRBV5-4 to TRBJ1-2; tentatively, D is TRBD1 (6 bases). CDR1 and CDR2 from the germline V gene are SGHNT and YYREEE (reference sequence). V lost 2 bases to trimming and J lost 0 bases, with 8 bases between them. The CDR3 has 14 amino acids. The chain's CDR3 is CASSLQGTNYGYTF. CDR3 DNA sequence: TGTGCCAGCAGCTTACAGGGTACTAACTATGGCTACACCTTC.

The CDR3 nucleotides read TGCGCCAGCAGCTTGGTGCCAGGAAATGAAAAACTGTTTTTT. Amino acid sequence: CASSLVPGNEKLFF. The chain uses TRBV5-1 and TRBJ1-4; D remains unclear. The V and J ends lost 0 bases and 5 bases respectively, with 8 bases between them. Looked up from germline, CDR1 is SGHRS and CDR2 is YFSETQ. The CDR3 spans 14 residues.